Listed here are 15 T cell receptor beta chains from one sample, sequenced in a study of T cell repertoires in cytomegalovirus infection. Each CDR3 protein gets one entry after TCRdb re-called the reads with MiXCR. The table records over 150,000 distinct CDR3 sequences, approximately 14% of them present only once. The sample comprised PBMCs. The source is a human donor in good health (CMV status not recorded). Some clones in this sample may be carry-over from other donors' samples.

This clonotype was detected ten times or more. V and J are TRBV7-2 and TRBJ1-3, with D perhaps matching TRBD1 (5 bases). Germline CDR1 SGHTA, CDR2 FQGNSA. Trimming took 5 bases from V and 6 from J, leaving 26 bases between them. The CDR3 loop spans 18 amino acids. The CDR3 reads CASSQHPKMGLSANTIYF. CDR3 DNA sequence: TGTGCCAGCAGCCAACACCCTAAGATGGGACTTAGCGCAAACACCATATATTTT.

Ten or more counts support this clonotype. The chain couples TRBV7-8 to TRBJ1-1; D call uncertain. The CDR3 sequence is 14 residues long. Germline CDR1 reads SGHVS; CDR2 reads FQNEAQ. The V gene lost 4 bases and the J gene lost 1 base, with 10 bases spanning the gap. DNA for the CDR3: TGTGCCAGCAGCTCAACTACACAGAACACTGAAGCTTTCTTT. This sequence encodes CASSSTTQNTEAFF.

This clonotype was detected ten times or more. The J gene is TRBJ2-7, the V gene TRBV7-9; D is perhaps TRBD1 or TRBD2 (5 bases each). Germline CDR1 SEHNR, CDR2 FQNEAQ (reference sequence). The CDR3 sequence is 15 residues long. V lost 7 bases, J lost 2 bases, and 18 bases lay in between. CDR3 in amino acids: CASTGTLSETYEQYF. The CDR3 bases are TGTGCCAGCACCGGGACCCTTAGCGAGACCTACGAGCAGTACTTC.

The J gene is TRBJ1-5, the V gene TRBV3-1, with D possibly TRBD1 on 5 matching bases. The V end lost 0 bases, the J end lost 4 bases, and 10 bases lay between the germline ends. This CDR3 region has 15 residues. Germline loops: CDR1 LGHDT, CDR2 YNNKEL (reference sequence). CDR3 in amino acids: CASSQDSAGNQPQHF. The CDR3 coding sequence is TGTGCCAGCAGCCAAGATTCGGCAGGGAATCAGCCCCAGCATTTT.

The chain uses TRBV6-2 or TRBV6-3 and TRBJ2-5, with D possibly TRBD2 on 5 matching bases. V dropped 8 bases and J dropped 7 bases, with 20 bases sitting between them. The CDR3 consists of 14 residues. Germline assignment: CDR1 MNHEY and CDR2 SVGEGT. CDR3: CASLWVGVPPTQYF. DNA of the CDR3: TGTGCCAGCCTATGGGTGGGAGTCCCGCCGACCCAGTACTTC.

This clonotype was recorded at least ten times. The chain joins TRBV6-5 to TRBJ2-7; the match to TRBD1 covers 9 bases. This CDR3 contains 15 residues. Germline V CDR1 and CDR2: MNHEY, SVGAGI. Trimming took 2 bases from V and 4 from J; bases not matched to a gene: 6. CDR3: CASSYRQTGGYEQYF. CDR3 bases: TGTGCCAGCAGTTACAGACAGACAGGGGGTTACGAGCAGTACTTC.

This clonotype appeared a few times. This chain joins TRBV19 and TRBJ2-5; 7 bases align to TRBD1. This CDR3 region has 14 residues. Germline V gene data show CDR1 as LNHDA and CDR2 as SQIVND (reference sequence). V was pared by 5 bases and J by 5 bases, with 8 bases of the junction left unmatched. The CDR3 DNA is TGTGCCAGTAGTCCCCCGGGACAGAAGGAGACCCAGTACTTC. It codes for CASSPPGQKETQYF.

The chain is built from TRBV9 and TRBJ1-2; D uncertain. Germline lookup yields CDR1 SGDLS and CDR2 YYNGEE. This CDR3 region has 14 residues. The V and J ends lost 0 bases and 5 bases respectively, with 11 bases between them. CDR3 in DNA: TGTGCCAGCAGCGTAGATACAGACGCTTATGGCTACACCTTC. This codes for CASSVDTDAYGYTF.

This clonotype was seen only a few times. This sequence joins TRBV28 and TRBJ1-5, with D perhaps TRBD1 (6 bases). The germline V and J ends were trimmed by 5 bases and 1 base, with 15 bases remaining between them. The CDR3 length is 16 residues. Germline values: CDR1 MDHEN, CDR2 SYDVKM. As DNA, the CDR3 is TGTGCCAGCAGTCTTATACAGGGATTGAGCAATCAGCCCCAGCATTTT. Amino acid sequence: CASSLIQGLSNQPQHF.

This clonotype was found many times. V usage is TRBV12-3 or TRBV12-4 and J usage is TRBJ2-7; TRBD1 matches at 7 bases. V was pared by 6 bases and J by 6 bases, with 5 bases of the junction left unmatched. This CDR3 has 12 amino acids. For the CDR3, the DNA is TGTGCCAGCAGCCCACAGGGGACCGAGCAGTACTTC. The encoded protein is CASSPQGTEQYF.

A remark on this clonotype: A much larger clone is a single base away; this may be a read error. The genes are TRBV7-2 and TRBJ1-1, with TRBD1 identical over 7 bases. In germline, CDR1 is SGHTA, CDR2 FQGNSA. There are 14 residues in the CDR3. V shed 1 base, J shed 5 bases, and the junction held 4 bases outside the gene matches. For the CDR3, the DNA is TGTGCCAGCAGCTTAGACAGGGGATGGACTGAAGCTTTCTTT. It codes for CASSLDRGWTEAFF.

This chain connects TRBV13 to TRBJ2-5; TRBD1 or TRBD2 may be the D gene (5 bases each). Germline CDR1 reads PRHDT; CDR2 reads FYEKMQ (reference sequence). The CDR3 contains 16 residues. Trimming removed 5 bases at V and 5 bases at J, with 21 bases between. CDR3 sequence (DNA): TGTGCCAGCAGCCCCTCCGTGACAGAGAGGGGTGAGACCCAGTACTTC. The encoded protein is CASSPSVTERGETQYF.

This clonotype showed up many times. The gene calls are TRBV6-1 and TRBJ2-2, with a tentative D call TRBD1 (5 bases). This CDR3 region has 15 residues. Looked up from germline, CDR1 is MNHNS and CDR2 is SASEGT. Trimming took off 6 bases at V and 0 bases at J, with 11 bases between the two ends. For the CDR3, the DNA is TGTGCCAGCAGCTTTGACAGTCCGAACACCGGGGAGCTGTTTTTT. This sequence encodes CASSFDSPNTGELFF.

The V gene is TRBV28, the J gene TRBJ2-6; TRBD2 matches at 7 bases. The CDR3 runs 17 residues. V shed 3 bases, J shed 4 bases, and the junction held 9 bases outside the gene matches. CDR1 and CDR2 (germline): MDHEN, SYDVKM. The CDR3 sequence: CASSFGGSLGGANVLTF. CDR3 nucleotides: TGTGCCAGCAGTTTCGGCGGGAGCCTAGGGGGGGCCAACGTCCTGACTTTC.

This chain's CDR3 is CASSHTGGYEQYF. The CDR3 DNA sequence: TGCGCCAGCAGCCACACAGGGGGGTACGAGCAGTACTTC. The genes are TRBV4-1 and TRBJ2-7; 8 bases agree with TRBD1. CDR1 and CDR2 from the germline V gene are MGHRA and YSYEKL. The CDR3 has 13 residues. Germline trimming cut 3 bases from V and 4 bases from J; bases unmatched to any gene: 2.